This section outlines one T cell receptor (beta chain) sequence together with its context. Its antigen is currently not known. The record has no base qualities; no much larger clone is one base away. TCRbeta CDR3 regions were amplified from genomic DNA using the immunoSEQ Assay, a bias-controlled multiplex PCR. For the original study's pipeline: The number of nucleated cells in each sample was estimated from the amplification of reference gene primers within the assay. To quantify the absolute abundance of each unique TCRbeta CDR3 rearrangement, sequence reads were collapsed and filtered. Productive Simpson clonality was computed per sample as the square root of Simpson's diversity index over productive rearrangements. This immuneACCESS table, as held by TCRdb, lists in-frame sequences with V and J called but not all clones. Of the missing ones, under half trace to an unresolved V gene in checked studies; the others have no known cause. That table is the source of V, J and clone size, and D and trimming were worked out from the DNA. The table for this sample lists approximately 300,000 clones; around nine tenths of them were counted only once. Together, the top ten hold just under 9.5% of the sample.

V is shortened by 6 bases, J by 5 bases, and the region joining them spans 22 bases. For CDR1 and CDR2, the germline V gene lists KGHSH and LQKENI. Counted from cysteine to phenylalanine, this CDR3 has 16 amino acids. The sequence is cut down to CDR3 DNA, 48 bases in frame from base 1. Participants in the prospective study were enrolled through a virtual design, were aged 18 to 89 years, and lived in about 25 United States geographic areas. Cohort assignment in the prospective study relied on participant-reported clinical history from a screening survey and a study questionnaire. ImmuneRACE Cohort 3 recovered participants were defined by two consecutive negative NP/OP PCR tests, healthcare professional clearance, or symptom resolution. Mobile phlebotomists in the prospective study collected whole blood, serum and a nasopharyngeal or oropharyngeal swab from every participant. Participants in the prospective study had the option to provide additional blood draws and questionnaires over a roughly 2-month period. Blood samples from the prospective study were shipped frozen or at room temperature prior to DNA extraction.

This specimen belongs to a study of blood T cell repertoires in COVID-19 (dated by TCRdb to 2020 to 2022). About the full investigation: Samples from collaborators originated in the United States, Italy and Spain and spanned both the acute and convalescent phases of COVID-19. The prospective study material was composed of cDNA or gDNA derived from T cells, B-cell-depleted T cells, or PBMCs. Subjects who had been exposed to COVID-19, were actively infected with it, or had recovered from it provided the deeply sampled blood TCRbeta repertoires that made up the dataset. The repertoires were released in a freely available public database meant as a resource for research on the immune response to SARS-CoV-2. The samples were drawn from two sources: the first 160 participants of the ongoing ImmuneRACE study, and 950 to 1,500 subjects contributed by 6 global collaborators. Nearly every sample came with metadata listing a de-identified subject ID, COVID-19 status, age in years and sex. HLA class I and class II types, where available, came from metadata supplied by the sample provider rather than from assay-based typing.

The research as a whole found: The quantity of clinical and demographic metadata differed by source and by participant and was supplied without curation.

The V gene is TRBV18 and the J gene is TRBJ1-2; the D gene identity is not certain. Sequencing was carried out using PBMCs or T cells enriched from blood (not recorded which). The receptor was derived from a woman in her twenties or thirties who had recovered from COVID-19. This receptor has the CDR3 CASSRTVALGDYGYTF. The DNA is TGTGCCAGCTCCAGAACCGTGGCCCTCGGGGATTATGGCTACACCTTC.